The table lists the clone carrying this T cell receptor (beta chain) with a few counts. Its antigen is unidentified. The data belong to a study of vaccination effects on CD4 cells after COVID-19. Background on the study: Ahead of sequencing, the ViraFEST assay grew antigen-specific CD4+ T cells using viral peptide pools. Overall study findings and caveats: Spike-reactive clones present post-vaccine in convalescents were predominantly new vaccine-induced clones. By a late point after vaccination, infection- and vaccine-induced clones had shrunk markedly through clonal contraction.

Once cultured for approximately 10 days, the cells underwent separation to obtain CD4+ T cells. According to PCR results, the person was infected with SARS-CoV-2 between March and December 2020. BNT162b2 vaccine or mRNA-1273 vaccine was given to participants in two doses. In the cultures, half the medium was exchanged for IL-2 medium on days 3 and 7. The CDR3 extends over 14 amino acids. Germline lookup yields CDR1 SGHTA and CDR2 FQGTGA. Trimming left V 6 bases short and J 4 bases short, with 10 bases between. Some clones are missing from TCRdb's copy, which holds only in-frame ones; the method was immunoSEQ multiplex PCR. The table includes roughly 30,000 clones, 75% detected once.

The source material was CD4+ T cells from PBMCs cultured without peptide, sampled after COVID-19 vaccination. This chain links TRBV7-3 with TRBJ2-6; D possibly matches TRBD1 or TRBD2 (5 bases each). This receptor was taken from a human donor who had a prior SARS-CoV-2 infection. The CDR3 nucleotides are TGTGCCAGCAGTGGGGGTTCGGGGGCCAACGTCCTGACTTTC. Its translation: CASSGGSGANVLTF.